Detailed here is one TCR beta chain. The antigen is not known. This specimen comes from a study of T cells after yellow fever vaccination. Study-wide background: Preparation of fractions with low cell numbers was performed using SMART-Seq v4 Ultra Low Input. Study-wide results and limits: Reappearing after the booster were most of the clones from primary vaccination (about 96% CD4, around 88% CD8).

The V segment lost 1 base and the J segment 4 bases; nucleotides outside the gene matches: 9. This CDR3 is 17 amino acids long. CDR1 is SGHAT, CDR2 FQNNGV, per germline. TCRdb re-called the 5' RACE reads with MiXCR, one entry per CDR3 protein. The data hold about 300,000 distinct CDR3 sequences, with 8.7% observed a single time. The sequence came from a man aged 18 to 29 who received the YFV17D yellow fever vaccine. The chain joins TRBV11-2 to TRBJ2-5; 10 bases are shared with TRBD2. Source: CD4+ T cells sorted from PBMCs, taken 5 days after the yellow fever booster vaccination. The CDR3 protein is CASSLGVASGGGETQYF. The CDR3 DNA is TGTGCCAGCAGCTTAGGCGTGGCTAGCGGGGGTGGAGAGACCCAGTACTTC. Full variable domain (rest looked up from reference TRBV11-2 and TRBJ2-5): EAGVAQSPRYKIIEKRQSVAFWCNPISGHATLYWYQQILGQGPKLLIQFQNNGVVDDSQLPKDRFSAERLKGVDSTLKIQPAKLEDSAVYLCASSLGVASGGGETQYFGPGTRLLVL.